This TCR beta chain was observed in a study of T cell repertoires in cytomegalovirus infection. About the study: A matching HLA type, together with CMV infection, was signaled by public TCR beta signatures.

One entry per CDR3 protein, called by TCRdb with MiXCR from the reads. This sample carries roughly 320,000 distinct CDR3 sequences, roughly 9.3% of them seen once, and the ten largest clones take around 2.4%. This clonotype has ten or more counts. As yet, its antigen is unknown. Study-wide points: The response measured ex vivo was dominated by TCR beta clonotypes (HLA-C-restricted and CMV-specific). Carriage of CMV together with the relevant HLA was identifiable through cumulative public TCR beta family frequency.

The source is a human donor in good health (CMV status not recorded). Some clones in this sample may be carry-over from other donors' samples. The sample consisted of PBMCs.

CDR3 sequence reads: CASSLDWTSGRRDTQYF. Here the CDR3 DNA reads TGTGCCAGCAGCTTGGATTGGACTAGCGGGAGAAGGGATACGCAGTATTTT. The chain combines TRBV7-2 with TRBJ2-3; TRBD2 matches 13 bases. This CDR3 contains 17 residues. V lost 3 bases, J lost 6 bases, and 9 bases stayed unmatched. Per the germline V gene, CDR1 is SGHTA and CDR2 is FQGNSA.